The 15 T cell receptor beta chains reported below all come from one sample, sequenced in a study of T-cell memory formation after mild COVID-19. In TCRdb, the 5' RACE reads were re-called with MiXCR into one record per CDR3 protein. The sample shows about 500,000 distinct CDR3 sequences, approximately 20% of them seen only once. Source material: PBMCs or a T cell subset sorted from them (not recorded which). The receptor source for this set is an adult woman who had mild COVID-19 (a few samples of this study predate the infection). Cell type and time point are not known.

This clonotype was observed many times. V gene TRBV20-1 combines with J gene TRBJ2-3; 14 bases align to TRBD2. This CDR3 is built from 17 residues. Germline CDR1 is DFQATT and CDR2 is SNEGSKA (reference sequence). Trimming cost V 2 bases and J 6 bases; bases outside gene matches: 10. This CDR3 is CSARTPGTSGSTDTQYF. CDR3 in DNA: TGCAGTGCTAGAACCCCCGGGACTAGCGGGAGTACCGATACGCAGTATTTT.

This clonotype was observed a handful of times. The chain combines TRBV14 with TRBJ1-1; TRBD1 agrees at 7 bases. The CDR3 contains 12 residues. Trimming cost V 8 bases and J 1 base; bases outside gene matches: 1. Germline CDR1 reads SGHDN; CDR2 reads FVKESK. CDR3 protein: CASGQANTEAFF. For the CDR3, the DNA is TGTGCCAGCGGACAGGCGAACACTGAAGCTTTCTTT.

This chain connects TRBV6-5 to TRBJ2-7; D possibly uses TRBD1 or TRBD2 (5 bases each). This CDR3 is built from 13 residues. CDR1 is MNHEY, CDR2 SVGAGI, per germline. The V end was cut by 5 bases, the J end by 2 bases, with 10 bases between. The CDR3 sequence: CASSNGAAYEQYF. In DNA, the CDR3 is TGTGCCAGCAGTAACGGGGCCGCCTACGAGCAGTACTTC.

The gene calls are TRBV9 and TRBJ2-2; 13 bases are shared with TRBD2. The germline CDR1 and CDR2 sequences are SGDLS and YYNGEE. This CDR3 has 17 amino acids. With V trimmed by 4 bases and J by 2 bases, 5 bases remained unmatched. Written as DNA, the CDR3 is TGTGCCAGCAGCTCTCGACTAGCGGGGGGCAACACCGGGGAGCTGTTTTTT. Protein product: CASSSRLAGGNTGELFF.

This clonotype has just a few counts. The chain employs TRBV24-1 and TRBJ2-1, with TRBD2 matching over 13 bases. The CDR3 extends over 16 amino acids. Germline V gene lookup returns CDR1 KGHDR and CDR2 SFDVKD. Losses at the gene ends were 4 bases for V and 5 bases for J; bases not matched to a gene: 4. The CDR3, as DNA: TGTGCCACCAGTGACCCACTAGCGGGGGGGAACAATGAGCAGTTCTTC. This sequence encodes CATSDPLAGGNNEQFF.

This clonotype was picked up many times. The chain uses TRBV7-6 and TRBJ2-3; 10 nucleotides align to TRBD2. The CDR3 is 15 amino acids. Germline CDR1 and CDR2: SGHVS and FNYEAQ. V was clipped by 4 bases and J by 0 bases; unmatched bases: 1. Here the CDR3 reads CASSWTSGSTDTQYF. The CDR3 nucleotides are TGTGCCAGCAGCTGGACTAGCGGAAGCACAGATACGCAGTATTTT.

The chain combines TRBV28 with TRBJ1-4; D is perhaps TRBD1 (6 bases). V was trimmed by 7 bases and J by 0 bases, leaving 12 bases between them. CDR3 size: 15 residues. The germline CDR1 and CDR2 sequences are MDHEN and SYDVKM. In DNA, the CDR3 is TGTGCCAGCAACCAGGGGTCTGCAACTAATGAAAAACTGTTTTTT. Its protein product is CASNQGSATNEKLFF.

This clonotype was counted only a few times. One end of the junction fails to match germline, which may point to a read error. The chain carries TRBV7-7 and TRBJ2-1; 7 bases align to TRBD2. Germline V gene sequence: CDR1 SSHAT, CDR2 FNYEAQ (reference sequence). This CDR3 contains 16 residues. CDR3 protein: CASSLTAGTVYNEQFF. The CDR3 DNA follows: TGTGCTAGCAGCTTAACAGCGGGAACCGTTTACAATGAGCAGTTCTTC.

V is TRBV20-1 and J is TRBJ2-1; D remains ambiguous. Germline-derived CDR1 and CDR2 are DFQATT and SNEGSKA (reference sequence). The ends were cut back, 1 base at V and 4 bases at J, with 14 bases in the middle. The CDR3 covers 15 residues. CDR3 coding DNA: TGCAGTGCTAGAGGTTCCTCCTTCGGTTACAATGAGCAGTTCTTC. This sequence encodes CSARGSSFGYNEQFF.

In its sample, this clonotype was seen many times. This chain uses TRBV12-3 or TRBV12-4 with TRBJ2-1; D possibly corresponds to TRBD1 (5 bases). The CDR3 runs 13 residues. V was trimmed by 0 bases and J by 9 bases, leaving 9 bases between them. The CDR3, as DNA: TGTGCCAGCAGTTTAGCCCAAGGGGCTGAGCAGTTCTTC. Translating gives CASSLAQGAEQFF.

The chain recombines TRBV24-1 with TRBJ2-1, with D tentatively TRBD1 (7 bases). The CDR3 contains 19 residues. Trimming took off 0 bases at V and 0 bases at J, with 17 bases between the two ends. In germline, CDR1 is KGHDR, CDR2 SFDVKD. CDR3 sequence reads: CATSDLKGARGHSYNEQFF. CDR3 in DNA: TGTGCCACCAGTGATTTGAAGGGGGCGCGGGGCCACTCCTACAATGAGCAGTTCTTC.

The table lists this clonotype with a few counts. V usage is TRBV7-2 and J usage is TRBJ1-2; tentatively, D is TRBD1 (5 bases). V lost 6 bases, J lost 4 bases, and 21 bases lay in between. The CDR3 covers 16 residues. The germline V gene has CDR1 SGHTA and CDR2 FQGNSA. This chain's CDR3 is CASSTPEKPGTYGYTF. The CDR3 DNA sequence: TGTGCCAGCAGTACTCCGGAAAAACCAGGGACCTATGGCTACACCTTC.

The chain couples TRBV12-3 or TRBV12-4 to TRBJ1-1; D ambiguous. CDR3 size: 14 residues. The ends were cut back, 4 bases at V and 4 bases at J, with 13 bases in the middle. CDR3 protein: CASSSSVVATEAFF. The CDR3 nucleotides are TGTGCCAGCAGTTCTAGCGTAGTGGCCACTGAAGCTTTCTTT.

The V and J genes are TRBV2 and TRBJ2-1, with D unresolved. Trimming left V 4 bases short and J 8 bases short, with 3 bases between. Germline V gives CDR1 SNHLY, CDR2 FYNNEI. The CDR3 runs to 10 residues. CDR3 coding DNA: TGTGCCAGCAGTGCTTATGAGCAGTTCTTC. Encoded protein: CASSAYEQFF. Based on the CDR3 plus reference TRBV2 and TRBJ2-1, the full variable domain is EPEVTQTPSHQVTQMGQEVILRCVPISNHLYFYWYRQILGQKVEFLVSFYNNEISEKSEIFDDQFSVERPDGSNFTLKIRSTKLEDSAMYFCASSAYEQFFGPGTRLTVL.

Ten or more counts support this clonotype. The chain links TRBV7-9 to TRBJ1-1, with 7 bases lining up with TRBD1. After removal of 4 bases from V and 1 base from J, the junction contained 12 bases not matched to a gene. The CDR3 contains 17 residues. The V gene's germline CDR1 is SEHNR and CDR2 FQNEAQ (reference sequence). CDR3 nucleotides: TGTGCCAGCAGCTCCCAGGGGACAGTTTTTTGGAACACTGAAGCTTTCTTT. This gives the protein CASSSQGTVFWNTEAFF.